These 18 T cell receptor beta chains were sequenced from one sample in a study of shared clonotypes between healthy human individuals. Measured with immunoSEQ multiplex PCR; TCRdb has only the in-frame clones, and not every one. The sample has 2 million to 3 million clones, roughly 93% seen once; the top ten hold about 0.39%. The sequenced material came from naive CD4+ T cells from PBMCs. Subset defined: CD45RA+ positively selected. These receptors all stem from a man aged 18 to 30 in good health. Some clones in this sample may be carry-over from other donors' samples.

The CDR3 loop is CASSSSGPGNTIYF. The CDR3 DNA reads as TGTGCCAGCAGTTCTTCAGGGCCTGGAAACACCATATATTTT. V usage is TRBV28 and J usage is TRBJ1-3, with D possibly TRBD1 on 5 matching bases. The CDR3 totals 14 residues. Germline V lookup: CDR1 MDHEN, CDR2 SYDVKM. With 4 bases removed from V and 2 bases from J, the gap between germline ends came to 9 bases.

The chain has TRBV6-5 and TRBJ1-1; 11 nucleotides line up with TRBD1. Germline CDR1 is MNHEY and CDR2 is SVGAGI. The CDR3 loop spans 14 amino acids. Trimming took 7 bases from V and 3 from J; bases not matched to a gene: 4. Here the CDR3 reads CASMDRGPHTEAFF. The CDR3 nucleotides are TGTGCCAGCATGGACAGGGGGCCTCACACTGAAGCTTTCTTT.

The chain carries TRBV29-1 and TRBJ2-5; D may be TRBD1 (5 bases). The CDR3 totals 13 residues. Germline CDR1 is SQVTM and CDR2 is ANQGSEA. V was cut by 6 bases and J by 3 bases, with 14 bases left in between. As DNA, the CDR3 is TGCAGCGTAGCTAGGGGCTTTGAAGAGACCCAGTACTTC. Protein sequence: CSVARGFEETQYF.

This sequence joins TRBV27 and TRBJ2-3; 10 bases are a match to TRBD2. J lost 3 bases, V lost 7 bases, and 7 bases had no gene match. There are 15 residues in the CDR3. Looked up from germline, CDR1 is MNHEY and CDR2 is SMNVEV (reference sequence). The CDR3 DNA reads TGTGCCAGCACCCAACTAGCGGGAAGGACAGATACGCAGTATTTT. Its protein product is CASTQLAGRTDTQYF.

V is TRBV19 and J is TRBJ1-4; 7 bases match TRBD1. J lost 5 bases, V lost 5 bases, and 5 bases had no gene match. The CDR3 is 14 residues long. Germline CDR1 reads LNHDA; CDR2 reads SQIVND (reference sequence). The CDR3, as DNA: TGTGCCAGTAGTGTCGCCAGGGGGAATGAAAAACTGTTTTTT. Residues: CASSVARGNEKLFF.

About this clone itself: The sample contains more than one DNA sequence encoding this CDR3. This rearrangement joins TRBV18 to TRBJ2-7, with 8 bases identical to TRBD2. The CDR3 sequence is 15 residues long. V lost 6 bases, J lost 2 bases, and 9 bases stayed unmatched. Germline CDR1 is KGHSH and CDR2 is LQKENI. The DNA for the CDR3 is TGTGCCAGCTCCCCCACTAGCGGAGGGACCTACGAGCAGTACTTC. It specifies CASSPTSGGTYEQYF.

The CDR3 sequence is CASSLPSSNEKLFF. The DNA of the CDR3 is TGTGCCAGCAGCTTACCGTCTTCTAATGAAAAACTGTTTTTT. The genes are TRBV7-9 and TRBJ1-4; D gene ambiguous. V was pared by 2 bases and J by 3 bases, with 7 bases between. Germline V CDR1 and CDR2: SEHNR, FQNEAQ (reference sequence). The CDR3 is made up of 14 amino acids.

The gene calls are TRBV5-4 and TRBJ1-4; D remains unclear. Trimming pared 0 bases from V and 10 bases from J, leaving 16 bases between. CDR1 and CDR2 from the germline V gene are SGHNT and YYREEE (reference sequence). This CDR3 has 15 amino acids. CDR3 loop: CASSLGHSQGGKLFF. The DNA of the CDR3 is TGTGCCAGCAGCTTGGGCCACAGTCAAGGCGGAAAACTGTTTTTT.

This clone was detected a few times. Other DNA sequences within the sample encode an identical CDR3. V and J are TRBV2 and TRBJ2-6, with D perhaps matching TRBD1 (6 bases). CDR3 size: 15 residues. Trimming took 1 base from V and 2 from J, leaving 6 bases between them. Germline lookup yields CDR1 SNHLY and CDR2 FYNNEI. The CDR3 region is CASSEEGAGANVLTF. CDR3 DNA sequence: TGTGCCAGCAGTGAAGAGGGGGCTGGGGCCAACGTCCTGACTTTC.

The gene calls are TRBV2 and TRBJ2-7; D possibly corresponds to TRBD1 (5 bases). V was trimmed by 6 bases and J by 4 bases, leaving 16 bases between them. Germline values: CDR1 SNHLY, CDR2 FYNNEI. The CDR3 loop spans 14 amino acids. The CDR3: CASSQGKGWYEQYF. CDR3 nucleotides: TGTGCCAGCAGCCAAGGGAAGGGGTGGTACGAGCAGTACTTC.

The J gene is TRBJ1-5, the V gene TRBV6-1; 7 bases are shared with TRBD1. This CDR3 spans 15 amino acids. V gave up 5 bases and J gave up 4 bases; unmatched junction bases: 8. CDR1 is MNHNS, CDR2 SASEGT, per germline. For the CDR3, the DNA is TGTGCCAGCAGTTCCGGGACAGTCGGAAATCAGCCCCAGCATTTT. As protein: CASSSGTVGNQPQHF.

The chain uses TRBV6-1 and TRBJ2-7; possible D gene TRBD2, 5 bases. This CDR3 is built from 15 residues. CDR1 MNHNS and CDR2 SASEGT come from the germline V gene. Trimming shortened V by 7 bases and J by 2 bases, and 18 bases separated the two germline ends. CDR3 amino acids: CASKVSTGKTYEQYF. The CDR3 DNA is TGTGCCAGCAAGGTATCGACGGGGAAAACCTACGAGCAGTACTTC.

For the CDR3, the DNA is TGCGCCAGCAGGGTAGGGGGAAGCACAGATACGCAGTATTTT. As protein: CASRVGGSTDTQYF. The chain links TRBV4-1 to TRBJ2-3, with a tentative D call TRBD1 (6 bases). The germline V gene has CDR1 MGHRA and CDR2 YSYEKL. Trimming shortened V by 6 bases and J by 0 bases, and 10 bases separated the two germline ends. The CDR3 totals 14 residues.

The chain recombines TRBV2 with TRBJ2-2; the D gene could be TRBD1 or TRBD2 (5 bases each). Between the trimmed V and J ends, which lost 7 bases and 4 bases, there was a span of 25 bases. The CDR3 runs 18 residues. Germline CDR1 reads SNHLY; CDR2 reads FYNNEI. The CDR3 sequence is CASTIRDARYRGTGELFF. The DNA of the CDR3 is TGTGCCAGCACCATACGGGACGCCCGATACCGGGGCACCGGGGAGCTGTTTTTT.

V and J are TRBV5-4 and TRBJ1-1; D is unresolved. The V gene lost 5 bases and the J gene lost 0 bases, with 17 bases spanning the gap. The germline CDR1 and CDR2 sequences are SGHNT and YYREEE (reference sequence). CDR3 size: 16 residues. In DNA form, the CDR3 reads TGTGCCAGCAGTTCCCCGAGTGGGCGGGTGAACACTGAAGCTTTCTTT. The encoded protein is CASSSPSGRVNTEAFF.

V gene TRBV2 combines with J gene TRBJ1-4; D gene uncertain. Germline V gene lookup returns CDR1 SNHLY and CDR2 FYNNEI. V lost 2 bases, J lost 4 bases, and 5 bases lay in between. The CDR3 has 13 residues. The CDR3 spells CASSEYRNEKLFF. The CDR3 nucleotides are TGTGCCAGCAGTGAATACCGTAATGAAAAACTGTTTTTT.

The V gene is TRBV11-1, the J gene TRBJ2-7, with 9 bases identical to TRBD1. The germline CDR1 and CDR2 sequences are SGHAT and FQDESV (reference sequence). The ends lost 5 bases at V and 6 bases at J; junction bases unmatched: 2. This CDR3 comprises 12 residues. CDR3 DNA: TGTGCCAGCAGCGGGACAGGGTTCGAGCAGTACTTC. Translated, it gives CASSGTGFEQYF.

The rearrangement links TRBV5-1 to TRBJ2-3; 13 bases line up with TRBD2. Germline V gene lookup returns CDR1 SGHRS and CDR2 YFSETQ. Trimming removed 4 bases from V and 1 base from J; junction bases left unmatched: 12. The CDR3 sequence is 19 residues long. Here the CDR3 DNA reads TGCGCCAGCAGCGGGGGACTAGCGGGGATGGGGTCGGGCACAGATACGCAGTATTTT. This codes for CASSGGLAGMGSGTDTQYF.